This T cell receptor (beta chain) was observed in a study of cytomegalovirus exposure and HLA in healthy donors (dated by TCRdb to 2017 to 2019). In the study overall: According to an earlier analysis of 587 of the donors, 150 million to 200 million T cells yielded 90 million to 140 million unique TCR beta sequences and 276 Gb of sequence data. The study was designed to test whether signatures of past pathogen exposure could be identified by cataloging public T cell receptors. Of the approximately 370 genotyped donors, 65% to 90% were placed in the genetic ancestry cluster associated with self-reported Caucasian donors. All discovery cohort repertoires had been generated using a single sequencing platform. Alongside the repertoire data, information on donor age, sex, ethnicity and CMV serostatus was compiled. Besides the first cohort of 666 subjects, a separate validation cohort made up of 120 different subjects was used. To decide whether each TCR beta V gene segment behaved as functional or pseudogenic, an earlier analysis of approximately 620 of the donors relied on high-throughput TCR beta sequencing. In a later genetic analysis, genome-wide SNP genotypes for about three fifths of the roughly 670 donors were used, and that subset was treated as a discovery cohort. Across approximately 400 genotyped donors of the cohort, an average of about 200,000 unique TCR beta nucleotide sequences per donor were sequenced, and approximately 17% of those sequences were non-productive. A later analysis re-analyzed previously published TCR beta repertoires from about 730 donors and added high-resolution HLA genotyping to study TCR occurrence patterns. Roughly five DR-DQ haplotypes were treated as single units for association and clustering because of strong linkage in the cohort. Rather than using new phenotypic data, the later analysis identified candidate immune exposures from TCR beta sequences and from how often those sequences occurred across donors. The number of donors typed differed by locus, with about 629-630 for A, B, C, DRB1 and DQB1, roughly 550 for DQA1, nearly 610 for DPA1, and roughly 450 for DPB1. The study used immunosequencing to profile the T cell repertoires of 666 subjects and linked those repertoires to cytomegalovirus serostatus. Both class I and class II loci were covered by HLA typing, at four-digit resolution. To predict cytomegalovirus infection status, the study combined high-throughput TCR immunosequencing, statistical association of individual TCRs with disease status, and machine learning. An early release that covered about 600 HLA-typed donors contained approximately 300 gigabases of sequencing data and tens of millions of unique TCR sequences.

Overall study outcomes, separate from this receptor: About 17 rarely observed V segments, including chromosome 9 orphons, were excluded from the earlier analysis of a few hundred of the donors because counts were too low. In the study, roughly 160 TCR beta chains were listed as associated with cytomegalovirus. In a later genetic analysis, a missense DCLRE1C variant was associated with V-gene and J-gene trimming of TCR beta chains, and the association was replicated in an independent cohort. A further reported finding was that TCR beta sequences accurately predicted the HLA-A and HLA-B alleles for most subjects in the first cohort. Most TCR sequences were observed very rarely across donors, whereas some public TCRs were present in many individuals. In vitro tests confirmed that three of the cytomegalovirus-associated TCR beta chains recognize cytomegalovirus antigens. HLA typing was unavailable for some donors at each locus, so association tests used only the typed subset. Assigning TCR associations to individual alleles was difficult when HLA alleles, especially DR and DQ, strongly co-occurred. Linkage disequilibrium might explain the correlated functional status among segregating V segments, but an unknown experimental factor could not be excluded. In a later analysis, the rate of TCR association differed among HLA loci, with DRB1 alleles having the most associated TCRs and HLA-C alleles having the fewest. A later genetic analysis reported fewer N-insertions in productive TCRs among donors in an Asian-associated ancestry cluster than the roughly 690-donor mean. Because the 87-base-pair reads could not distinguish some IMGT-functional V segments, including TRBV6-2 and TRBV6-3, those segments were excluded. A group of highly shared sequence variants was considered likely to be a technical artifact of the sequencing pipeline. CMV serostatus was the only immune exposure information available for the cohort. An earlier analysis of some 560 of the donors showed that most TCR beta V segments appeared in productive rearrangements either about 87% or about 30% of the time, which broadly matched IMGT annotations. According to the authors, the approach could potentially be generalized to other disease states and immunological phenotypes. Only TCR beta chains were sequenced in this cohort, and the absence of alpha or paired-chain data limited detectable features. In a later analysis, most CMV-associated TCR beta chains were found to appear HLA-restricted, with HLA associations seemingly driven largely by CMV exposure. The classifier was reported to diagnose cytomegalovirus status with high specificity and sensitivity in both the original cohort and the validation cohort. In a later analysis, HLA-associated TCR beta chains showed more clonal expansion and lower generation probabilities than non-associated chains that were equally common. The presence/absence analyses assumed that sequencing depth was roughly uniform across donors, and that assumption may not be true. According to a later analysis, parvovirus B19, influenza, CMV and Epstein-Barr virus appeared linked to several top co-occurrence clusters. At a false discovery rate of 0.05, a later analysis linked about 17,000 TCR beta sequences to specific HLA alleles.

In total, more than 500 healthy bone marrow donors made up the cohort. At the time of sampling, every cohort member was nominally healthy, though immune exposures that went unrecorded were likely present. The donor tested CMV seropositive and was one of the 289 seropositive cohort members. Every donor gave a peripheral blood sample, and the peripheral blood mononuclear cells from that sample were used for TCR beta sequencing. Genomic DNA extraction from the blood cell samples was performed with the Qiagen DNeasy Blood Extraction Kit. CDR1 is given as SNHLY and CDR2 as FYNNEI, both from the germline V gene. Clipping removes 7 bases from V and 5 bases from J, with 5 as the unmatched junction base count. Inclusive of the bounding cysteine and phenylalanine, the CDR3 is 13 residues long. Just the 39-base CDR3 DNA is kept, in frame starting at base 1. The library relied on the immunoSEQ multiplex PCR assay. The multiplex PCR relied on a mix of 60 forward primers for TCR Vbeta segments and 13 reverse primers for TCR Jbeta segments. Amplification of the CDR3 region of rearranged TCR beta genes was performed with a multiplex PCR assay on genomic DNA. Amplified TCR beta libraries were sequenced as 87-base-pair reads on the Illumina HiSeq System. On the study's bioinformatics: A later analysis counted about 80 million unique TCR beta chains across the 550 to 800 repertoires, and roughly 10 million of these chains were shared by at least two donors. To remove PCR and sequencing errors, raw reads were error-corrected and collapsed into unique sequences using a nearest-neighbor algorithm that merged closely related sequences. CDR3 sequences were aligned to IMGT reference sequences to assign V, D and J gene segments. For a sequence to be retained, a match of at least six nucleotides was required to both a V gene segment and a J gene segment. A rearrangement counted as productive if the CDR3 had no stop codons and remained in frame with V and J, and every other rearrangement counted as non-productive. CDR3 was defined according to IMGT convention as the region running from the second conserved V-encoded cysteine to the conserved J-encoded phenylalanine. Sequences without an unambiguous match to a single V gene segment were excluded from the earlier analysis of several hundred of the donors. An earlier analysis of 500 to 700 of the donors classified V segments as functional when productive rearrangements were above 56.7% and as segregating when the standard deviation between donors was above 5%. A statistical classification framework was built for diagnosing cytomegalovirus status from the catalog of TCR beta chain sequences. In a later analysis, TCR nucleotide sequences were compared against IMGT/GENE-DB human TR gene sequences so that V and J genes could be assigned. In a later analysis, CDR3 sequences and most-parsimonious VDJ recombination scenarios were assigned using the TCRdist pipeline. A later analysis defined each TCR beta chain by its CDR3 amino acid sequence plus V-gene family, and excluded reads lacking a unique V-gene family. In a later analysis, 450 to 600 highly shared, low-generation-probability nucleotide sequences were removed to address suspected cross-contamination and a sequencing artifact. In a later analysis, a clonal expansion index was calculated for each public chain from normalized within-repertoire ranks of inferred template counts. In a later analysis, generation probabilities were computed using a VDJ recombination model fitted to out-of-frame rearrangements, and the results were checked against IGoR. A later analysis scored TCR-TCR, TCR-HLA and TCR-CMV co-occurrence with hypergeometric tests, applying a repertoire-size bias correction to TCR pairs. False discovery rates were estimated in a later analysis by permuting HLA or CMV assignments 20 times. In a later analysis, co-occurring TCRs were grouped using DBSCAN, and TCRdist sequence similarity was added for clustering within HLA-allele-positive subsets. Co-occurrence clustering excluded repertoires with fewer than 30,000 or more than 120,000 public chains, plus five with anomalous nucleotide sharing. TCRdb holds this immuneACCESS table with in-frame rearrangements only. Some clones are missing; in checked studies, unresolved V genes explain under half, and the rest has no known cause. Clone size and the V and J calls come from that table; the DNA yielded D and trimming. The data table for this sample lists 200,000 to 250,000 clones. The ten top clones hold approximately 1% of the sample.

With regard to this clone: This receptor's antigen is unknown.

The sample consisted of PBMCs. The V and J genes are TRBV2 and TRBJ2-5, with 9 bases matching TRBD2. The receptor comes from a woman in her 30s in good health and CMV-seropositive. The CDR3 corresponds to CASNIAGVETQYF. The nucleotides read TGTGCCAGCAATATAGCGGGAGTCGAGACCCAGTACTTC.